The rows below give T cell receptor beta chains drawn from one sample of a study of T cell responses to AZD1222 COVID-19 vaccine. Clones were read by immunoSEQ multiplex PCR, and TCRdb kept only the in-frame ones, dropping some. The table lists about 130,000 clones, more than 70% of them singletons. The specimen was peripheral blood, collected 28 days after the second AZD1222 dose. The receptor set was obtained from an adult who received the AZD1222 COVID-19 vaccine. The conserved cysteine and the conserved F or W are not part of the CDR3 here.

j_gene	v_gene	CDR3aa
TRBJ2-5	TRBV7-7	ASSLSRGPGETQY
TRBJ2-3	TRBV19	ASSLQGEGTDTQY
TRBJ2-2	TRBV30	AWSVQGPTGELF
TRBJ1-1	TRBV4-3	ASSQDVRAGTEAF
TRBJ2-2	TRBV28	ASSLRGRAGELF
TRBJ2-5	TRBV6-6	ASTYHGETQY
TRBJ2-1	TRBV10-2	ASSTLDNVQF
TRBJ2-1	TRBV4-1	ASSQDPAGGYNEQF
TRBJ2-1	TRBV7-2	ASSLVAGHNEQF
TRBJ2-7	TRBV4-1	ASSQHRVAGQFYEQY
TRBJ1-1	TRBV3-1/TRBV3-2	ASSQVGVEAF
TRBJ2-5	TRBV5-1	ASSSPYETQY
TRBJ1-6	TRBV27	ASSITFTQSSYNSPLH
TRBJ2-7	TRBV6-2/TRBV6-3	ASSYPGQGAYEQY
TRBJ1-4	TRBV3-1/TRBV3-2	ASSQDPPTKLF
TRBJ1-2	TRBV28	ASSLTGSGYT
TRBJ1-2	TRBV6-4	ASSDTRDSGYT
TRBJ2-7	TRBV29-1	SVERTGGHEQY
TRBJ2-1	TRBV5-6	ASSPPKGSTTF
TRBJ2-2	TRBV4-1	ASSRKGNFDSAGGELF
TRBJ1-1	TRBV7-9	ASSLKGVTEAF
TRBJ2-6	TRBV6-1	ASSEGLLSLGANVLT
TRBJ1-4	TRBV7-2	ASRPDRGGEKLF
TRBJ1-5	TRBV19	ASSIDFDNNQPQH
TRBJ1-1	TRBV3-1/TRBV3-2	ASSLRDTEAF
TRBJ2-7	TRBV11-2	ASSLGQKTPYEQY
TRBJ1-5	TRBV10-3	AIRGGANQPQH
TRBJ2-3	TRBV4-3	ASSQEKLAGFTDTQY
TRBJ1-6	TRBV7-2	ASSLDSSSYNSPLH